In this sample, the clone carrying this T cell receptor (beta chain) turned up once. Its specificity is unknown. The data are from a study of immune evolution from preneoplasia to lung adenocarcinoma. The study, taken as a whole, reports: From normal lung to invasive adenocarcinoma, top clone frequencies appeared to decrease.

TCRdb's table, derived via immunoSEQ multiplex PCR, lists solely in-frame clones and lacks some. The table has 9,000 to 10,000 clones, around 90% seen once. The receptor comes from a person aged 70 to 85 with invasive lung adenocarcinoma. Some clones in this sample may be carry-over from other donors' samples. Sequences were obtained from FFPE invasive lung adenocarcinoma tissue.

CDR3 in amino acids: CASSYWDSARDTEAFF. CDR3 in DNA: TGTGCCAGCAGTTACTGGGACAGCGCTAGGGACACTGAAGCTTTCTTT. The chain links TRBV6-5 to TRBJ1-1, with 7 bases that match TRBD1. CDR3 length equals 16 residues. Germline values: CDR1 MNHEY, CDR2 SVGAGI. Trimming cost V 1 base and J 3 bases; bases outside gene matches: 8.